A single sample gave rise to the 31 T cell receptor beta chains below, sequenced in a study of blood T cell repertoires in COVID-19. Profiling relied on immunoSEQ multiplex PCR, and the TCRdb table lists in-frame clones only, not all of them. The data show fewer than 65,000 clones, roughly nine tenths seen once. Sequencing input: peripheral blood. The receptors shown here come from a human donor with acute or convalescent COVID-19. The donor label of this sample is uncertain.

This chain's CDR3 is CASSITGMGGYTF. In DNA form, the CDR3 reads TGTGCCAGCAGTATAACAGGGATGGGGGGCTACACCTTC. V and J are TRBV28 and TRBJ1-2; D is perhaps TRBD1 (6 bases). The V and J ends lost 5 bases and 8 bases respectively, with 15 bases between them. Per the germline V gene, CDR1 is MDHEN and CDR2 is SYDVKM. This CDR3 has 13 residues.

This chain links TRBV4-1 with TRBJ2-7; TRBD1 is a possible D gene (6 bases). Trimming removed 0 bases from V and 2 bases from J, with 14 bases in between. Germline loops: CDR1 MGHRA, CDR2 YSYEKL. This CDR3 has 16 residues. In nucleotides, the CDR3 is TGCGCCAGCAGCCAAGATCGGGCAGGGGTCGCCTACGAGCAGTACTTC. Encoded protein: CASSQDRAGVAYEQYF.

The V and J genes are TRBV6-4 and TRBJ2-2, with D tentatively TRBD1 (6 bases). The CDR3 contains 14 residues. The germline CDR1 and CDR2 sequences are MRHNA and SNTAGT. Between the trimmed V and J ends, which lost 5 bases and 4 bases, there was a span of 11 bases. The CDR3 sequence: CASSLQGFTGELFF. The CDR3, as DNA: TGTGCCAGCAGTTTACAGGGATTCACCGGGGAGCTGTTTTTT.

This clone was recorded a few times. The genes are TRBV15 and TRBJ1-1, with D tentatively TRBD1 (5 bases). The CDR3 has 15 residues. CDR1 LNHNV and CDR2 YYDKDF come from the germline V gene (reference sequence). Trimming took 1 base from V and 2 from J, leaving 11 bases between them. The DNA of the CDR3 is TGTGCCACCAGCAGAGGCAGGGATTTTAACACTGAAGCTTTCTTT. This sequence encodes CATSRGRDFNTEAFF.

The chain's CDR3 is CASSLKKTSIAHNEQFF. Written as DNA, the CDR3 is TGTGCCAGCAGCTTAAAAAAAACTAGTATTGCCCACAATGAGCAGTTCTTC. The chain combines TRBV7-2 with TRBJ2-1; maybe TRBD2 (5 bases). CDR1 and CDR2 (germline): SGHTA, FQGNSA. The CDR3 consists of 17 residues. Deletions cut 2 bases from V and 5 bases from J, with 19 bases between.

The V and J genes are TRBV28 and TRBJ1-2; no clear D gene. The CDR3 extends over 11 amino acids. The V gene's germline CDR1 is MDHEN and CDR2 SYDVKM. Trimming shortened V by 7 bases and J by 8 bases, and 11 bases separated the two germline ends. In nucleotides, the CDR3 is TGTGCCAGCACTTCTGCGCAAGGCTACACCTTC. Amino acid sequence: CASTSAQGYTF.

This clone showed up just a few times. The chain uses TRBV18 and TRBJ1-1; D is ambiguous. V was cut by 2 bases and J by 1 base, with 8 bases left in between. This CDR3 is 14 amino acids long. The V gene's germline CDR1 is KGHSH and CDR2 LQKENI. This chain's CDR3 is CASSPATSNTEAFF. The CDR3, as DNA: TGTGCCAGCTCACCAGCCACTTCGAACACTGAAGCTTTCTTT. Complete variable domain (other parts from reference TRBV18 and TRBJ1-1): NAGVMQNPRHLVRRRGQEARLRCSPMKGHSHVYWYRQLPEEGLKFMVYLQKENIIDESGMPKERFSAEFPKEGPSILRIQQVVRGDSAAYFCASSPATSNTEAFFGQGTRLTVV.

CDR3 loop: CASSSRQVLYGYTF. The DNA for the CDR3 is TGTGCCAGCAGCTCGCGACAGGTTCTCTATGGCTACACCTTC. The V call is TRBV7-9, the J call TRBJ1-2, with a weak D call TRBD1 (6 bases). Deletions cut 4 bases from V and 4 bases from J, with 13 bases between. This CDR3 is 14 amino acids long. The germline gives CDR1 SEHNR, CDR2 FQNEAQ (reference sequence).

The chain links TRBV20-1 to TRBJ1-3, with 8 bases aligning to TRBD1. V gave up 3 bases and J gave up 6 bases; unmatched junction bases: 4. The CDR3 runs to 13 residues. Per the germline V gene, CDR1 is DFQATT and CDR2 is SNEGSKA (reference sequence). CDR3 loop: CSASYRGENTIYF. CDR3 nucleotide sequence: TGCAGTGCTAGTTACAGGGGGGAAAACACCATATATTTT.

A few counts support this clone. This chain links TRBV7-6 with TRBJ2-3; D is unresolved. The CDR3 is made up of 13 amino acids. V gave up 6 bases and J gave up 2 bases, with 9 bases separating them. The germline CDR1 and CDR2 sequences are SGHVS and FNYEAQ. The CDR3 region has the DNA TGTGCCAGCAGGAGGTCAGACACAGATACGCAGTATTTT. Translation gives CASRRSDTDTQYF.

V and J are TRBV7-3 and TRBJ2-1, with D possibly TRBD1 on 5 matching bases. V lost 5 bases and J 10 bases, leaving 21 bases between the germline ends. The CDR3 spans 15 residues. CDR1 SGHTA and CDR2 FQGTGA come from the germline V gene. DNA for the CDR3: TGTGCCAGCAGCCACCAGGGTAACGTCTTAGGAGAGCAGTTCTTC. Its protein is CASSHQGNVLGEQFF.

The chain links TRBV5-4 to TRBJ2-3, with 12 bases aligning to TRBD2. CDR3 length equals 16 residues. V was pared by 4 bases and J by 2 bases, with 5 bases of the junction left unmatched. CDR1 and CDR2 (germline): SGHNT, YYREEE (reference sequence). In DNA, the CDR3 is TGTGCCAGCAGCGTGCGACTAGCGGGGGACACAGATACGCAGTATTTT. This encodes CASSVRLAGDTDTQYF.

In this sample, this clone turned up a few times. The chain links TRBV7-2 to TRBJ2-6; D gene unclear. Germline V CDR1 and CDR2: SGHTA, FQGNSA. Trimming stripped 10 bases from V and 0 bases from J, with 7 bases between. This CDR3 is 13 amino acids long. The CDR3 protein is CANQFSGANVLTF. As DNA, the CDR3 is TGTGCCAACCAGTTCTCTGGGGCCAACGTCCTGACTTTC.

The CDR3 bases are TGTGCCACCCCACACCGTTCTAGCAATGAGCAGTTCTTC. This encodes CATPHRSSNEQFF. The chain carries TRBV25-1 and TRBJ2-1; D is unclear. Germline V gene lookup returns CDR1 MGHDK and CDR2 SYGVNS. V shed 10 bases and J shed 6 bases, with 16 bases lying between them. This CDR3 comprises 13 residues.

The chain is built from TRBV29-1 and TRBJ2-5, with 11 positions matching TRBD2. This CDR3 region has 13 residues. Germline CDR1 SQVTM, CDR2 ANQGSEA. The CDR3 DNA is TGCAGTGCGGGTAGCGGGGGGGGAGAGACCCAGTACTTC. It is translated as CSAGSGGGETQYF.

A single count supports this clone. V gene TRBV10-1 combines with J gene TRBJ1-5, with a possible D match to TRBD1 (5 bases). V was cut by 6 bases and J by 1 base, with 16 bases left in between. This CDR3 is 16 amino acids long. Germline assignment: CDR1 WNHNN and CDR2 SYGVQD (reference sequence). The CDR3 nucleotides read TGCGCCAGCAGCTTCTTACGGGGGATGAGCAATCAGCCCCAGCATTTT. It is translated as CASSFLRGMSNQPQHF.

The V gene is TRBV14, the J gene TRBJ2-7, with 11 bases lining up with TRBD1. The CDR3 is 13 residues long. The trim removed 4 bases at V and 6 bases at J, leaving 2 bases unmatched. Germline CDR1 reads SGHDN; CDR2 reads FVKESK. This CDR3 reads CASSLGTGGEQYV. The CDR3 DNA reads TGTGCCAGCAGCCTGGGGACAGGGGGCGAGCAGTACGTC.

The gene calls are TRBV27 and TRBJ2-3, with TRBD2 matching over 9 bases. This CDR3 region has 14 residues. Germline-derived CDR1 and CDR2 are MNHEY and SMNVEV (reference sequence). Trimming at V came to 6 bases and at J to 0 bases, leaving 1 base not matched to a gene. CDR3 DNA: TGTGCCAGCAGGCGGGGGGGCAGCACAGATACGCAGTATTTT. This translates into CASRRGGSTDTQYF.

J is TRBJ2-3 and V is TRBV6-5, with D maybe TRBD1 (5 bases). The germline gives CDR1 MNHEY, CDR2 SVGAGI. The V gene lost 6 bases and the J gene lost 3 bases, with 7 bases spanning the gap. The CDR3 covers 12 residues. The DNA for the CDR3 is TGTGCCAGCAGGCAGGGAACAGATACGCAGTATTTT. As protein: CASRQGTDTQYF.

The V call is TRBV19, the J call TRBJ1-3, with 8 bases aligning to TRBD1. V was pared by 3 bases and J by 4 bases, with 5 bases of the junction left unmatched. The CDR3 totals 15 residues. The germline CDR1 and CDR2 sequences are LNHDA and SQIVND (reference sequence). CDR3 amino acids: CASSISRGPGNTIYF. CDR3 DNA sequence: TGTGCCAGTAGTATCTCCAGGGGGCCGGGAAACACCATATATTTT.

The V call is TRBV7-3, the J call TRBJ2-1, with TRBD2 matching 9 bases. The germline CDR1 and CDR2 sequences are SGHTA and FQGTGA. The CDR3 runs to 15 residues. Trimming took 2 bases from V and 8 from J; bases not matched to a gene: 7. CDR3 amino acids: CASSLEIAGEDEQFF. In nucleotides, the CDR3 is TGTGCCAGCAGCTTAGAAATAGCGGGAGAGGATGAGCAGTTCTTC.

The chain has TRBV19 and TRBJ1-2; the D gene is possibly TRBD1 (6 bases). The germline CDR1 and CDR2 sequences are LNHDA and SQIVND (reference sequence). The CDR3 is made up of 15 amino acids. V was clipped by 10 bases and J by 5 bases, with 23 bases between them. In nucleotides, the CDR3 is TGTGCCACCAGTAGAGAGCAGGGGAGTGGGTATGGCTACACCTTC. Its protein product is CATSREQGSGYGYTF.

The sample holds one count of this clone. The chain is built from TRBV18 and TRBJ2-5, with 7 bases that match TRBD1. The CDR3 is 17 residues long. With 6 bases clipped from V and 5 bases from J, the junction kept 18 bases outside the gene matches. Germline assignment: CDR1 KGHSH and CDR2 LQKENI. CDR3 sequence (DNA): TGTGCCAGCTCTTCGTCACAAGGGACAGCGAGGCCGGAGACCCAGTACTTC. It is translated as CASSSSQGTARPETQYF.

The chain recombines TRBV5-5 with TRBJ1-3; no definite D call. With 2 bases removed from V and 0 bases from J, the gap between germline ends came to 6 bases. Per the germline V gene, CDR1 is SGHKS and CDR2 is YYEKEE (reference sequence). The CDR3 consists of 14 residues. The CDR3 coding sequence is TGTGCCAGCAGCTTCTGGAGCTCTGGAAACACCATATATTTT. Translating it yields CASSFWSSGNTIYF.

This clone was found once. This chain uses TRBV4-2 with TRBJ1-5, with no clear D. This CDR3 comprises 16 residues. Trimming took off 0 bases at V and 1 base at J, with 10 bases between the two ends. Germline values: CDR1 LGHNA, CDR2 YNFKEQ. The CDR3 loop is CASSQDPWQSNQPQHF. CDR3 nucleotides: TGTGCCAGCAGCCAAGACCCCTGGCAGAGCAATCAGCCCCAGCATTTT.

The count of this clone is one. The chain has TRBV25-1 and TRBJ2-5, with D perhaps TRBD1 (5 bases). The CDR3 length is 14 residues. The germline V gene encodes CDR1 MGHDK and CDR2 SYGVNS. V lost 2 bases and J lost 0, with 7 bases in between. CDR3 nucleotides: TGTGCCAGCAGTGAACGCAGGGACCAAGAGACCCAGTACTTC. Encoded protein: CASSERRDQETQYF.

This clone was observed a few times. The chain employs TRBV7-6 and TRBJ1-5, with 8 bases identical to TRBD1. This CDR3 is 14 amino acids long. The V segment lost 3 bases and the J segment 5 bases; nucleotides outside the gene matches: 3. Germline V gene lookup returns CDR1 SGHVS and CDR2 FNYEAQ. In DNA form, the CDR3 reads TGTGCCAGCAGCTTGACGACAGGGGATCAGCCCCAGCATTTT. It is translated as CASSLTTGDQPQHF.

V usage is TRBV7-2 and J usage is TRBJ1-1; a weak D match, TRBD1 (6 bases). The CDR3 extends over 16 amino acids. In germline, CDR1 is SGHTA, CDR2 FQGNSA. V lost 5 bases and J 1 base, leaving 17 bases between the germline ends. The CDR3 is CASSLPGRGENTEAFF. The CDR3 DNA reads TGTGCCAGCAGCCTACCCGGGAGGGGGGAGAACACTGAAGCTTTCTTT.

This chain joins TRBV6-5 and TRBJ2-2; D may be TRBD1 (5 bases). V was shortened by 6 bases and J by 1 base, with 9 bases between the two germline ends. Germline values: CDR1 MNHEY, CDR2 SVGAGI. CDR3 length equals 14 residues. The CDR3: CASRGLLNTGELFF. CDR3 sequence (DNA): TGTGCCAGCAGGGGGCTACTGAACACCGGGGAGCTGTTTTTT.

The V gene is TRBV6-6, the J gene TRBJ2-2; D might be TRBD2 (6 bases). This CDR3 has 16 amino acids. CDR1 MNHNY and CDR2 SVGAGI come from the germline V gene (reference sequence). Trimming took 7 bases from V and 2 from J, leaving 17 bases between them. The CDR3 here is CASNRAGSLNTGELFF. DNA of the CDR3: TGTGCCAGCAATCGAGCGGGCAGCTTAAACACCGGGGAGCTGTTTTTT.

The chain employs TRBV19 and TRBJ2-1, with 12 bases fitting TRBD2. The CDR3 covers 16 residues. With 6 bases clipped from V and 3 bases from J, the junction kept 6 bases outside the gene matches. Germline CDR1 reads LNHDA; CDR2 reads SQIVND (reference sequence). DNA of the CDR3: TGTGCCAGTAGAGGTCGACTAGCGGGAGACTACAATGAGCAGTTCTTC. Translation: CASRGRLAGDYNEQFF.